A single sample is the source of the 16 T cell receptor beta chains below, sequenced in a study of blood T cell repertoires in COVID-19. The method was immunoSEQ multiplex PCR; TCRdb's version includes in-frame clones alone and lacks a portion of them. The table records 210,000 or so clones, more than 75% of them present only once. The source material was peripheral blood. These receptors were obtained from a middle-aged man with active or convalescent COVID-19.

The V gene is TRBV28, the J gene TRBJ1-5; 9 bases are shared with TRBD1. Germline V gene data show CDR1 as MDHEN and CDR2 as SYDVKM. Unmatched junction bases numbered 9, after V lost 6 bases and J lost 0 bases. This CDR3 is built from 17 residues. The CDR3 spells CASRDRGSGYSNQPQHF. For the CDR3, the DNA is TGTGCCAGCAGGGACAGGGGATCGGGTTATAGCAATCAGCCCCAGCATTTT.

This sequence joins TRBV11-2 and TRBJ2-2; TRBD1 aligns across 7 bases. Germline values: CDR1 SGHAT, CDR2 FQNNGV. With V trimmed by 4 bases and J by 6 bases, 8 bases remained unmatched. The CDR3 sequence is 15 residues long. The CDR3 region is CASSSLTGRAGELFF. The DNA of the CDR3 is TGTGCCAGCAGCTCTCTGACAGGGCGAGCCGGGGAGCTGTTTTTT.

The chain links TRBV3-1 (or the pseudogene TRBV3-2) to TRBJ2-3, with a possible D match to TRBD2 (5 bases). This CDR3 spans 12 amino acids. Trimming left V 2 bases short and J 6 bases short, with 6 bases between. In germline, CDR1 is LGHDT, CDR2 YNNKEL (reference sequence). CDR3 nucleotides: TGTGCCAGCAGCCAAACGGGGGATACGCAGTATTTT. This sequence encodes CASSQTGDTQYF.

The chain recombines TRBV6-5 with TRBJ2-1; possibly TRBD1 for D (5 bases). The CDR3 length is 13 residues. CDR1 and CDR2 from the germline V gene are MNHEY and SVGAGI. Between the trimmed V and J ends, which lost 2 bases and 9 bases, there was a span of 11 bases. The CDR3 sequence: CASSYGAASEQFF. CDR3 nucleotide sequence: TGTGCCAGCAGTTACGGGGCCGCGAGTGAGCAGTTCTTC.

The V gene is TRBV5-1, the J gene TRBJ1-1, with TRBD1 matching 8 bases. In germline, CDR1 is SGHRS, CDR2 YFSETQ. The CDR3 contains 14 residues. The V segment lost 5 bases and the J segment 1 base; nucleotides outside the gene matches: 4. Written as DNA, the CDR3 is TGCGCCAGCAGTTCACAGGGGGGGAACACTGAAGCTTTCTTT. Residues: CASSSQGGNTEAFF. The variable domain in full, with the rest retrieved from reference TRBV5-1 and TRBJ1-1, is KAGVTQTPRYLIKTRGQQVTLSCSPISGHRSVSWYQQTPGQGLQFLFEYFSETQRNKGNFPGRFSGRQFSNSRSEMNVSTLELGDSALYLCASSSQGGNTEAFFGQGTRLTVV.

This clone was seen only a few times. The chain links TRBV7-9 to TRBJ1-5; the D is unclear. CDR3 length: 19 residues. CDR1 and CDR2 from the germline V gene are SEHNR and FQNEAQ (reference sequence). V was shortened by 2 bases and J by 0 bases, with 20 bases between the two germline ends. CDR3 sequence (DNA): TGTGCCAGCAGCTTATGGTTCGGGAGAGGAGTTTATAGCAATCAGCCCCAGCATTTT. As protein: CASSLWFGRGVYSNQPQHF.

The J gene is TRBJ1-5, the V gene TRBV6-6; the match to TRBD1 covers 8 bases. CDR1 MNHNY and CDR2 SVGAGI come from the germline V gene (reference sequence). CDR3 length: 15 residues. The V segment lost 6 bases and the J segment 2 bases; nucleotides outside the gene matches: 6. This chain's CDR3 is CASSPGQGGNQPQHF. The CDR3 coding sequence is TGTGCCAGCAGCCCCGGACAGGGAGGCAATCAGCCCCAGCATTTT.

J is TRBJ2-7 and V is TRBV7-9; possible D gene TRBD1, 5 bases. The CDR3 is made up of 13 amino acids. Trimming pared 4 bases from V and 9 bases from J, leaving 16 bases between. CDR1 and CDR2 from the germline V gene are SEHNR and FQNEAQ (reference sequence). CDR3 DNA: TGTGCCAGCAGCTGGGCGGACACCCGATCGCAGTACTTC. Translated, it gives CASSWADTRSQYF.

This sequence joins TRBV12-3 or TRBV12-4 and TRBJ1-2, with 7 bases aligning to TRBD1. CDR3 length: 13 residues. V lost 5 bases and J lost 3; bases outside the gene matches: 3. The CDR3 coding sequence is TGTGCCAGCAGTACAGGGGCATACTATGGCTACACCTTC. Translated, it gives CASSTGAYYGYTF.

The genes are TRBV5-1 and TRBJ1-2; D uncertain. V was trimmed by 0 bases and J by 6 bases, leaving 12 bases between them. The CDR3 runs to 14 residues. CDR1 SGHRS and CDR2 YFSETQ come from the germline V gene. The CDR3 DNA sequence: TGCGCCAGCAGCTTGGCATTTGTTTTTGATGGCTACACCTTC. It yields the protein CASSLAFVFDGYTF.

The chain recombines TRBV2 with TRBJ2-1, with a tentative D call TRBD2 (7 bases). V shed 6 bases and J shed 7 bases, with 16 bases lying between them. The CDR3 is 14 amino acids. From germline, CDR1 is SNHLY and CDR2 FYNNEI. The CDR3, as DNA: TGTGCCAGCAGCCTGGAGGGGGGGAGTAATGAGCAGTTCTTC. Translating it yields CASSLEGGSNEQFF.

The V call is TRBV29-1, the J call TRBJ2-1, with 10 bases lining up with TRBD1. This CDR3 comprises 14 residues. Looked up from germline, CDR1 is SQVTM and CDR2 is ANQGSEA. Trimming at V came to 7 bases and at J to 12 bases, leaving 15 bases not matched to a gene. The CDR3 sequence is CSALIGDRGGRQFF. CDR3 nucleotides: TGCAGCGCCCTCATCGGGGACAGGGGTGGAAGGCAGTTCTTC.

The chain uses TRBV19 and TRBJ1-2, with no clear D. Germline loops: CDR1 LNHDA, CDR2 SQIVND (reference sequence). This CDR3 contains 13 residues. V was trimmed by 7 bases and J by 2 bases, leaving 11 bases between them. The DNA of the CDR3 is TGTGCCAGTAAGCGGGCACCCAACTATGGCTACACCTTC. This gives the protein CASKRAPNYGYTF.

J is TRBJ1-5 and V is TRBV10-3, with no clear D. Germline lookup yields CDR1 ENHRY and CDR2 SYGVKD. This CDR3 has 13 residues. The germline V and J ends were trimmed by 8 bases and 2 bases, with 10 bases remaining between them. CDR3 sequence: CAIVGEGNQPQHF. The CDR3 DNA reads TGTGCCATCGTCGGAGAGGGCAATCAGCCCCAGCATTTT.

The chain joins TRBV5-4 to TRBJ1-1; no reliable D call. The CDR3 runs to 12 residues. Germline CDR1 is SGHNT and CDR2 is YYREEE (reference sequence). Between the trimmed V and J ends, which lost 1 base and 6 bases, there was a span of 7 bases. CDR3 loop: CASSLSAAEAFF. CDR3 coding DNA: TGTGCCAGCAGCTTGTCAGCGGCTGAAGCTTTCTTT. Complete variable domain (other parts from reference TRBV5-4 and TRBJ1-1): ETGVTQSPTHLIKTRGQQVTLRCSSQSGHNTVSWYQQALGQGPQFIFQYYREEENGRGNFPPRFSGLQFPNYSSELNVNALELDDSALYLCASSLSAAEAFFGQGTRLTVV.

The genes are TRBV11-2 and TRBJ1-1; 8 nucleotides agree with TRBD1. Germline CDR1 SGHAT, CDR2 FQNNGV. Trimming at V came to 8 bases and at J to 6 bases, leaving 11 bases not matched to a gene. The CDR3 is made up of 14 amino acids. The CDR3 sequence: CASRDPTGVSEAFF. CDR3 DNA: TGTGCCAGCCGTGACCCGACAGGGGTATCTGAAGCTTTCTTT.